This TCR beta chain appears in the sequencing data of a study of T cells after yellow fever vaccination. For the study at large: It was SMART-Seq v4 Ultra Low Input that prepared the fractions with low cell numbers. Study-wide results and caveats: Most primary-vaccination clones recurred post-booster (roughly 96% CD4, around 86% CD8).

Notes on this clonotype: Its specificity is unknown.

One entry per CDR3 protein results from TCRdb running MiXCR on the 5' RACE reads. The sample has 300,000 to 350,000 distinct CDR3 sequences; 3.5% to 4.5% are singletons. The junction had 4 bases not matched to a gene; V was cut back by 5 bases and J by 0 bases. The germline CDR1 and CDR2 sequences are SGHVS and FQNEAQ. The CDR3 has 15 residues. The chain has TRBV7-8 and TRBJ1-3, with 7 bases aligning to TRBD1. The sample consisted of PBMCs, taken 15 days after the yellow fever booster vaccination. The receptor comes from a man in his late teens or twenties who received the YFV17D yellow fever vaccine. This chain's CDR3 is CASSPTGVSGNTIYF. The DNA for the CDR3 is TGTGCCAGCAGCCCAACAGGGGTCTCTGGAAACACCATATATTTT.